This TCR beta chain was obtained from a study of blood T cell repertoires in COVID-19. As for the study in general: The United States, Italy and Spain supplied acute and convalescent COVID-19 samples. The cDNA or gDNA used as material had been derived from T cells, B-cell-depleted T cells, or PBMCs.

Per the germline V gene, CDR1 is SGDLS and CDR2 is YYNGEE. The CDR3 totals 16 residues. The ends were cut back, 0 bases at V and 2 bases at J, with 14 bases in the middle. Authors' analysis steps: Estimation of nucleated cell counts relied on the amplification of reference gene primers. The table came from immunoSEQ multiplex PCR; TCRdb's copy has only in-frame clones and leaves some out. That table gives V, J and clone size, and the DNA gave D and trimming. The profile shows 150,000 to 200,000 clones, roughly 80% of them singletons. Seattle-derived patients entered the study during active infection and were followed longitudinally.

Sequencing used peripheral blood. The chain has TRBV9 and TRBJ2-5; D perhaps matches TRBD1 (6 bases). The TCR sequence derives from a woman aged 40 to 50 with COVID-19, enrolled during active disease. As DNA, the CDR3 is TGTGCCAGCAGCGTAGGGGCAGGGGACGGACAAGAGACCCAGTACTTC. Translating gives CASSVGAGDGQETQYF.